This TCR beta chain was sequenced in a study of CD8 T cells in ankylosing spondylitis. Making the TCR beta libraries involved quantitative 5'-RACE with molecular barcodes. TCRdb reanalysed the 5' RACE reads using MiXCR and keeps one entry per CDR3 protein. The profile shows roughly 230,000 distinct CDR3 sequences, 10% of them singletons. V lost 5 bases, J lost 0 bases, and 7 bases stayed unmatched. From germline, CDR1 is SEHNR and CDR2 FQNEAQ (reference sequence). The CDR3 is 17 residues long. Findings and caveats of the study: CD8+ by phenotype, disease-linked clones were relatively rare in peripheral blood.

This clonotype was counted between two and nine times. Its antigen is still unknown. The receptor's source is a male donor with ankylosing spondylitis or in good health (not recorded which). What was sequenced was blood, either unsorted or a sorted T cell fraction (not recorded which). V and J are TRBV7-9 and TRBJ1-4; TRBD1 aligns across 9 bases. Here the CDR3 reads CASSVGQGMATNEKLFF. CDR3 nucleotide sequence: TGTGCCAGCAGCGTCGGACAGGGGATGGCAACTAATGAAAAACTGTTTTTT. Using reference TRBV7-9 and TRBJ1-4 for the parts outside the CDR3, the full variable domain is DTGVSQNPRHKITKRGQNVTFRCDPISEHNRLYWYRQTLGQGPEFLTYFQNEAQLEKSRLLSDRFSAERPKGSFSTLEIQRTEQGDSAMYLCASSVGQGMATNEKLFFGSGTQLSVL.